This passage covers 21 T cell receptor beta chains from one sample sequenced in a study of early T cells in non-severe SARS-CoV-2 infection. TCRdb re-analysed the 5' RACE reads in MiXCR, keeping a single row per CDR3 protein. The table lists about 100,000 distinct CDR3 sequences, approximately 10% of them singletons. The sample was whole blood. Source of these receptors: an adult who was a healthcare worker with PCR-confirmed SARS-CoV-2 infection or an uninfected control (not recorded which).

This clonotype appeared many times. This chain links TRBV2 with TRBJ2-2; tentative D call: TRBD1 (5 bases). The CDR3 has 15 residues. Germline V CDR1 and CDR2: SNHLY, FYNNEI. V was clipped by 7 bases and J by 3 bases, with 15 bases between them. The DNA for the CDR3 is TGTGCCAGCAAAACTGGGGCTAGGCACACCGGGGAGCTGTTTTTT. Translating gives CASKTGARHTGELFF.

This clonotype came up many times. The chain couples TRBV6-1 to TRBJ2-7; D not certain. The CDR3 has 15 amino acids. Trimming left V 1 base short and J 3 bases short, with 13 bases between. Germline values: CDR1 MNHNS, CDR2 SASEGT. The CDR3 protein is CASSEGPGRYYEQYF. The CDR3 DNA sequence: TGTGCCAGCAGTGAAGGTCCGGGCAGGTACTACGAGCAGTACTTC.

This clonotype occurred many times. This chain uses TRBV7-6 with TRBJ2-5, with D perhaps matching TRBD1 (6 bases). The V and J ends lost 5 bases and 9 bases respectively, with 16 bases between them. This CDR3 spans 13 amino acids. Germline V gives CDR1 SGHVS, CDR2 FNYEAQ. In nucleotides, the CDR3 is TGTGCCAGCAGCCCAGGGGTTGCAGCTCCCCAGTACTTC. This sequence encodes CASSPGVAAPQYF.

This chain joins TRBV10-2 and TRBJ2-1, with a possible D match to TRBD2 (5 bases). Trimming shortened V by 3 bases and J by 10 bases, and 10 bases separated the two germline ends. Germline CDR1 reads WSHSY; CDR2 reads SAAADI. The CDR3 runs to 12 residues. The CDR3 protein is CASSDIGREQFF. CDR3 DNA sequence: TGCGCCAGCAGTGACATAGGGAGAGAGCAGTTCTTC.

V is TRBV6-2 or TRBV6-3 and J is TRBJ2-7, with TRBD2 identical over 11 bases. CDR1 and CDR2 (germline): MNHEY, SVGEGT. V lost 7 bases, J lost 3 bases, and 14 bases stayed unmatched. The CDR3 covers 17 residues. The DNA of the CDR3 is TGTGCCAGCACCCACGGGGTAGCGGGAGGGCCAGGCTACGAGCAGTACTTC. Translating gives CASTHGVAGGPGYEQYF.

The chain combines TRBV5-5 with TRBJ1-5; D uncertain. V gave up 4 bases and J gave up 4 bases, with 18 bases separating them. The CDR3 runs 16 residues. CDR1 is SGHKS, CDR2 YYEKEE, per germline (reference sequence). The CDR3 nucleotides are TGTGCCAGCAGCGCGGCCATGGGCCCTCCAAATCAGCCCCAGCATTTT. Its translation: CASSAAMGPPNQPQHF. The variable domain in full, completed from reference TRBV5-5 and TRBJ1-5, reads DAGVTQSPTHLIKTRGQQVTLRCSPISGHKSVSWYQQVLGQGPQFIFQYYEKEERGRGNFPDRFSARQFPNYSSELNVNALLLGDSALYLCASSAAMGPPNQPQHFGDGTRLSIL.

This clonotype came up a few times. V usage is TRBV12-3 or TRBV12-4 and J usage is TRBJ1-5; D ambiguous. The CDR3 contains 13 residues. Deletions cut 6 bases from V and 8 bases from J, with 14 bases between. The CDR3 spells CASSPGPGKPQHF. CDR3 DNA: TGTGCCAGCAGCCCTGGACCTGGGAAGCCCCAGCATTTT.

The gene calls are TRBV7-8 and TRBJ2-2; perhaps D is TRBD1 or TRBD2 (6 bases each). This CDR3 contains 15 residues. V lost 5 bases and J lost 4, with 14 bases in between. Germline assignment: CDR1 SGHVS and CDR2 FQNEAQ. CDR3 residues: CASSPGVEGTGELFF. The DNA for the CDR3 is TGTGCCAGCAGCCCAGGGGTGGAGGGCACCGGGGAGCTGTTTTTT.

This CDR3 reads CASSWKMNTEAFF. DNA of the CDR3: TGTGCCAGCAGTTGGAAAATGAACACTGAAGCTTTCTTT. The chain has TRBV12-3 or TRBV12-4 and TRBJ1-1; no clear D. This CDR3 has 13 residues. V was cut by 4 bases and J by 0 bases, with 6 bases left in between.

The rearrangement links TRBV7-4 to TRBJ2-7; D uncertain. There are 12 residues in the CDR3. Germline assignment: CDR1 SGHVT and CDR2 SQSDAQ. Trimming shortened V by 4 bases and J by 5 bases, and 9 bases separated the two germline ends. The CDR3: CASSSFPNEQYF. CDR3 bases: TGTGCCAGCAGCTCCTTCCCTAACGAGCAGTACTTC.

This clonotype was seen at least ten times. The J gene is TRBJ1-5, the V gene TRBV6-1; the match to TRBD1 covers 11 bases. The CDR3 has 16 residues. Germline CDR1 reads MNHNS; CDR2 reads SASEGT. V was clipped by 4 bases and J by 6 bases; unmatched bases: 8. In DNA form, the CDR3 reads TGTGCCAGCAGTGCCGGCGCGGGGACAGGGGGTCAGCCCCAGCATTTT. Its translation: CASSAGAGTGGQPQHF.

The chain couples TRBV6-2 or TRBV6-3 to TRBJ2-1, with TRBD2 as a possible D gene (6 bases). V lost 4 bases to trimming and J lost 4 bases, with 11 bases between them. CDR3 length: 14 residues. Germline CDR1 MNHEY, CDR2 SVGEGT. This CDR3 is CASSSRDRYNEQFF. The CDR3 bases are TGTGCCAGCAGTTCGCGGGATAGGTACAATGAGCAGTTCTTC.

This clonotype has only a few counts. The J gene is TRBJ1-5, the V gene TRBV10-3; TRBD1 matches 9 bases. The CDR3 loop spans 14 amino acids. CDR1 is ENHRY and CDR2 is SYGVKD in the germline V gene. V was clipped by 10 bases and J by 5 bases; unmatched bases: 9. CDR3 DNA sequence: TGTGCCAGTAGACCGGGACAGGGTTATCAGCCCCAGCATTTT. It specifies CASRPGQGYQPQHF.

This clonotype has only a few counts. In DNA, the CDR3 is TGTGCCAGCAGTGAAGCGCTAGTGGGGGGAGCGAACACCGGGGAGCTGTTTTTT. Protein sequence: CASSEALVGGANTGELFF. The chain combines TRBV6-1 with TRBJ2-2; perhaps TRBD2 as D (6 bases). CDR1 is MNHNS, CDR2 SASEGT, per germline. V gave up 0 bases and J gave up 0 bases, with 14 bases separating them. The CDR3 is 18 residues long.

This clonotype was counted only a few times. The chain joins TRBV7-2 to TRBJ2-7; no definite D call. The CDR3 is 13 amino acids. Germline V lookup: CDR1 SGHTA, CDR2 FQGNSA. Trimming shortened V by 0 bases and J by 3 bases, and 6 bases separated the two germline ends. The CDR3 loop reads CASSLATFYEQYF. The CDR3, as DNA: TGTGCCAGCAGCTTAGCTACGTTCTACGAGCAGTACTTC.

On this clonotype: A read error may be the cause here, since a much bigger clone is one base away. The rearrangement links TRBV20-1 to TRBJ2-7; the D gene is possibly TRBD2 (6 bases). This CDR3 has 15 residues. Germline V gene sequence: CDR1 DFQATT, CDR2 SNEGSKA (reference sequence). In DNA, the CDR3 is TGCAGTCCTAGAGCCACCGGGACGGGAGCCTACGAGCAGTACTTC. Translated: CSPRATGTGAYEQYF.

The chain links TRBV11-2 to TRBJ2-2; TRBD1 is a possible D gene (5 bases). V was pared by 4 bases and J by 7 bases, with 13 bases between. Per germline, CDR1 SGHAT and CDR2 FQNNGV. The CDR3 runs to 14 residues. The DNA of the CDR3 is TGTGCCAGCAGCTCGACTCAGGGTTTCGGGGAGCTGTTTTTT. Translated, it gives CASSSTQGFGELFF.

In its sample, this clonotype was seen many times. J is TRBJ1-6 and V is TRBV10-3, with D perhaps matching TRBD1 (5 bases). With 10 bases removed from V and 5 bases from J, the gap between germline ends came to 21 bases. Germline CDR1 reads ENHRY; CDR2 reads SYGVKD. The CDR3 is 16 residues long. CDR3 region: CATTDIGQTNNSPLHF. For the CDR3, the DNA is TGTGCCACAACTGATATTGGACAAACCAATAATTCACCCCTCCACTTT.

V is TRBV9 and J is TRBJ2-1; a weak D match, TRBD2 (6 bases). Between the trimmed V and J ends, which lost 4 bases and 7 bases, there was a span of 12 bases. Looked up from germline, CDR1 is SGDLS and CDR2 is YYNGEE. This CDR3 has 13 amino acids. As DNA, the CDR3 is TGTGCCAGCAGCTCAGATGGGGGGAATGAGCAGTTCTTC. Protein product: CASSSDGGNEQFF.

This clonotype was counted only a few times. J is TRBJ2-1 and V is TRBV29-1, with D tentatively TRBD1 or TRBD2 (5 bases each). The V end lost 3 bases, the J end lost 13 bases, and 16 bases lay between the germline ends. The CDR3 is 12 amino acids. Germline CDR1 SQVTM, CDR2 ANQGSEA. The CDR3 DNA is TGCAGCGTTGAGGGTGGGACCCTAATACAGTTCTTC. Translation gives CSVEGGTLIQFF.

This clonotype has at least ten counts. The chain uses TRBV5-6 and TRBJ1-1; a possible D gene is TRBD1 (5 bases). This CDR3 has 12 amino acids. V was cut by 2 bases and J by 3 bases, with 5 bases left in between. CDR1 SGHDT and CDR2 YYEEEE come from the germline V gene. DNA for the CDR3: TGTGCCAGCAGCTTAGGGGACACTGAAGCTTTCTTT. Its translation is CASSLGDTEAFF.